These 31 T cell receptor beta chains came from one sample sequenced in a study of post-analysis software for immune sequencing data. The antigens these receptors bind are not known. TCR beta libraries were prepared from cDNA with unique molecular identifiers. MiXCR was run by TCRdb on the PCR reads, yielding one entry per CDR3 protein. The sample shows a few hundred thousand distinct CDR3 sequences, less than 40% of them seen only once. General observations from the study: Controls showed lower frequencies than patients for roughly five TRBV segments, and TRBV5-6, TRBV5-1 and TRBV20-1 were among these.

The sample taken for sequencing was blood. Every receptor here comes from a girl between 5 and 17 years old with multiple sclerosis.

This clonotype has a single count. The V gene is TRBV7-9, the J gene TRBJ2-3; 7 bases are a match to TRBD1. The ends lost 1 base at V and 4 bases at J; junction bases unmatched: 5. In germline, CDR1 is SEHNR, CDR2 FQNEAQ (reference sequence). CDR3 size: 15 residues. In DNA, the CDR3 is TGTGCCAGCAGCTTAGTCGGCAGGGGGTCAGATACGCAGTATTTT. It specifies CASSLVGRGSDTQYF.

V and J are TRBV5-1 and TRBJ2-3; possibly TRBD2 for D (7 bases). This CDR3 comprises 16 residues. V was trimmed by 0 bases and J by 3 bases, leaving 14 bases between them. CDR1 is SGHRS and CDR2 is YFSETQ in the germline V gene. The CDR3 DNA is TGCGCCAGCAGCTTGGGCCCTCGGGGGGCAACAGATACGCAGTATTTT. Amino acids: CASSLGPRGATDTQYF.

The gene calls are TRBV7-9 and TRBJ1-1; D not certain. The CDR3 runs 15 residues. Trimming took 3 bases from V and 1 from J, leaving 12 bases between them. Germline CDR1 SEHNR, CDR2 FQNEAQ (reference sequence). The CDR3 sequence: CASSLEKGENTEAFF. The CDR3, as DNA: TGTGCCAGCAGCTTGGAGAAGGGTGAGAACACTGAAGCTTTCTTT.

This clonotype showed up just a few times. The chain couples TRBV9 to TRBJ2-1, with a tentative D call TRBD2 (5 bases). Germline CDR1 and CDR2: SGDLS and YYNGEE. This CDR3 spans 15 amino acids. Trimming left V 0 bases short and J 8 bases short, with 15 bases between. CDR3 in amino acids: CASSVGRVWFDEQFF. The CDR3 DNA is TGTGCCAGCAGCGTAGGGCGGGTTTGGTTCGATGAGCAGTTCTTC.

This clonotype was recorded a few times. V usage is TRBV6-2 or TRBV6-3 and J usage is TRBJ2-1; possibly TRBD2 for D (6 bases). The CDR3 has 16 residues. V lost 6 bases to trimming and J lost 7 bases, with 22 bases between them. CDR1 is MNHEY, CDR2 SVGEGT, per germline. The CDR3 sequence: CASSFSIPSAGNEQFF. The DNA for the CDR3 is TGTGCCAGCAGCTTCTCCATTCCAAGCGCGGGGAATGAGCAGTTCTTC.

This chain uses TRBV5-4 with TRBJ2-2; TRBD1 is a possible D gene (6 bases). Per germline, CDR1 SGHNT and CDR2 YYREEE (reference sequence). Trimming left V 4 bases short and J 7 bases short, with 11 bases between. The CDR3 is 13 residues long. The CDR3 DNA reads as TGTGCCAGCAGCCTTCAGGGGTTCGGGGAGCTGTTTTTT. Translating it yields CASSLQGFGELFF. The variable domain in full, with the rest retrieved from reference TRBV5-4 and TRBJ2-2, is ETGVTQSPTHLIKTRGQQVTLRCSSQSGHNTVSWYQQALGQGPQFIFQYYREEENGRGNFPPRFSGLQFPNYSSELNVNALELDDSALYLCASSLQGFGELFFGEGSRLTVL.

The chain carries TRBV7-9 and TRBJ2-5, with 10 bases that match TRBD2. With 2 bases clipped from V and 2 bases from J, the junction kept 5 bases outside the gene matches. Germline CDR1 SEHNR, CDR2 FQNEAQ (reference sequence). The CDR3 consists of 16 residues. Here the CDR3 DNA reads TGTGCCAGCAGCTTACTAGCGGGGGCACCACAAGAGACCCAGTACTTC. It specifies CASSLLAGAPQETQYF.

This rearrangement joins TRBV14 to TRBJ2-5; tentatively, D is TRBD1 or TRBD2 (5 bases each). Trimming cost V 4 bases and J 2 bases, with 20 bases left between them. The CDR3 length is 17 residues. The germline V gene encodes CDR1 SGHDN and CDR2 FVKESK. The CDR3 region is CASSRLPYGAPQETQYF. The CDR3 DNA follows: TGTGCCAGCAGCCGCTTGCCCTACGGGGCTCCACAAGAGACCCAGTACTTC.

CDR3 sequence: CASRTSGGAREQFF. The CDR3 DNA follows: TGTGCCAGCAGGACTAGCGGGGGGGCAAGGGAGCAGTTCTTC. The gene calls are TRBV6-1 and TRBJ2-1, with 14 bases aligning to TRBD2. The CDR3 length is 14 residues. Germline loops: CDR1 MNHNS, CDR2 SASEGT. The ends lost 6 bases at V and 10 bases at J; junction bases unmatched: 5.

The chain links TRBV5-1 to TRBJ1-2, with D perhaps TRBD1 (6 bases). The CDR3 has 11 amino acids. In germline, CDR1 is SGHRS, CDR2 YFSETQ. The V and J ends lost 2 bases and 10 bases respectively, with 9 bases between them. This CDR3 reads CASSFGQHYTF. The CDR3 DNA reads as TGCGCCAGCAGCTTCGGACAGCACTACACCTTC.

The table lists this clonotype with a few counts. This sequence joins TRBV7-2 and TRBJ2-3, with TRBD2 identical over 11 bases. This CDR3 contains 14 residues. The V gene's germline CDR1 is SGHTA and CDR2 FQGNSA. V trimming: 4 bases; J trimming: 5 bases; junction bases outside the gene matches: 2. Written as DNA, the CDR3 is TGTGCCAGCAGCTCGCTAGCGGGGGGAGATACGCAGTATTTT. Residues: CASSSLAGGDTQYF.

This clonotype appeared a few times. The rearrangement joins TRBV7-9 to TRBJ2-7; tentative D call: TRBD1 (5 bases). Germline V gene lookup returns CDR1 SEHNR and CDR2 FQNEAQ (reference sequence). V lost 5 bases and J lost 1, with 21 bases in between. The CDR3 has 17 amino acids. The CDR3 DNA is TGTGCCAGCAGCGTTACACCCGCGACAGCTCCGTCCTACGAGCAGTACTTC. Its translation is CASSVTPATAPSYEQYF.

The genes are TRBV7-8 and TRBJ2-4; D uncertain. Gene TRBJ2-7 matches the end of the DNA better, so the J call may be wrong. The CDR3 is 13 amino acids. Germline-derived CDR1 and CDR2 are SGHVS and FQNEAQ. Here the CDR3 reads CASSTNREPEQYF. CDR3 DNA sequence: TGTGCCAGCAGCACGAACCGAGAACCCGAGCAGTACTTC.

This clonotype was seen only a few times. V gene TRBV20-1 combines with J gene TRBJ2-4, with 8 bases fitting TRBD1. J lost 13 bases, V lost 3 bases, and 17 bases had no gene match. The CDR3 totals 15 residues. Germline V lookup: CDR1 DFQATT, CDR2 SNEGSKA (reference sequence). CDR3 region: CSASPRTGKLFEQYF. The CDR3 DNA reads TGCAGTGCTAGTCCTCGGACAGGGAAGTTGTTTGAGCAGTACTTC.

J is TRBJ2-6 and V is TRBV12-3 or TRBV12-4; tentative D call: TRBD1 (6 bases). This CDR3 has 17 amino acids. With 5 bases removed from V and 2 bases from J, the gap between germline ends came to 16 bases. The CDR3 is CASSTAGTQTGANVLTF. The CDR3 nucleotides read TGTGCCAGCAGTACTGCCGGGACACAAACTGGGGCCAACGTCCTGACTTTC.

This clonotype was seen a few times. This chain uses TRBV6-5 with TRBJ1-1; perhaps TRBD1 as D (6 bases). V shed 6 bases and J shed 5 bases, with 10 bases lying between them. Germline V gene lookup returns CDR1 MNHEY and CDR2 SVGAGI. CDR3 length equals 12 residues. This CDR3 reads CASSPGQTEAFF. In nucleotides, the CDR3 is TGTGCCAGCAGCCCTGGACAGACTGAAGCTTTCTTT.

This clonotype was seen a handful of times. The chain couples TRBV12-3 or TRBV12-4 to TRBJ2-3; TRBD1 is a possible D gene (6 bases). The CDR3 is 16 residues long. Trimming stripped 4 bases from V and 6 bases from J, with 20 bases between. Here the CDR3 reads CASSSSRDKVLDTQYF. The CDR3 DNA follows: TGTGCCAGCAGTTCATCCCGGGACAAAGTGCTCGATACGCAGTATTTT.

The chain employs TRBV7-3 and TRBJ2-3, with 8 nucleotides matching TRBD1. The V gene end was trimmed by 4 bases and the J gene end by 0 bases; junction bases not matched to a gene: 6. Germline V gene lookup returns CDR1 SGHTA and CDR2 FQGTGA. The CDR3 extends over 16 amino acids. The CDR3 DNA is TGTGCCAGCAGCTCACAGGGGGGCCCTAGCACAGATACGCAGTATTTT. Its translation: CASSSQGGPSTDTQYF.

The chain combines TRBV20-1 with TRBJ2-4; 13 positions agree with TRBD2. TRBJ2-7 matches the DNA end more closely, so the J call is doubtful. The germline CDR1 and CDR2 sequences are DFQATT and SNEGSKA (reference sequence). The CDR3 consists of 12 residues. The CDR3 loop reads CSGLAGVSEQYF. CDR3 sequence (DNA): TGCAGCGGACTAGCGGGGGTCTCCGAGCAGTACTTC.

This clonotype has more than one count but fewer than ten. Its ends do not fully match the called genes, so a read error is possible. The V call is TRBV4-1, the J call TRBJ2-4; D is unresolved. The CDR3 covers 13 residues. Germline values: CDR1 MGHRA, CDR2 YSYEKL. The CDR3 loop is CASREVAKSIQYF. The DNA of the CDR3 is TGCGCCAGCAGAGAGGTAGCCAAAAGCATTCAGTACTTC.

This clonotype has more than one count but fewer than ten. The chain has TRBV3-1 and TRBJ2-3; D gene uncertain. The CDR3 extends over 15 amino acids. Looked up from germline, CDR1 is LGHDT and CDR2 is YNNKEL (reference sequence). The V end lost 0 bases, the J end lost 2 bases, and 9 bases lay between the germline ends. The CDR3 loop is CASSQETGHTDTQYF. In DNA form, the CDR3 reads TGTGCCAGCAGCCAAGAAACGGGCCACACAGATACGCAGTATTTT.

As regards this clonotype: Germline is not matched at one junction end, which may reflect a read error. The chain's CDR3 is CASRQGWADGETQYF. The CDR3 bases are TGTGCCAGCAGGCAAGGTTGGGCGGACGGAGAGACCCAGTACTTC. This chain joins TRBV3-1 and TRBJ2-7; D call uncertain. The tail of the sequence fits TRBJ2-5 better, so the J call may be wrong. The CDR3 has 15 amino acids. In germline, CDR1 is LGHDT, CDR2 YNNKEL (reference sequence).

The chain employs TRBV30 and TRBJ1-2, with D possibly matching TRBD1 (5 bases). This CDR3 contains 12 residues. The V and J ends lost 4 bases and 4 bases respectively, with 10 bases between them. Germline values: CDR1 GTSNPN, CDR2 SVGIG (reference sequence). CDR3 in DNA: TGTGCCTGGAAGGGCAGGGCCTATGGCTACACCTTC. Translating gives CAWKGRAYGYTF. Supplemented by reference TRBV30 and TRBJ1-2, the full variable domain reads SQTIHQWPATLVQPVGSPLSLECTVEGTSNPNLYWYRQAAGRGLQLLFYSVGIGQISSEVPQNLSASRPQDRQFILSSKKLLLSDSGFYLCAWKGRAYGYTFGSGTRLTVV.

V is TRBV6-1 and J is TRBJ2-6, with D perhaps matching TRBD2 (6 bases). Germline assignment: CDR1 MNHNS and CDR2 SASEGT. This CDR3 spans 17 amino acids. The ends were cut back, 6 bases at V and 0 bases at J, with 15 bases in the middle. The chain's CDR3 is CASSGGRGISGANVLTF. The CDR3 nucleotides read TGTGCCAGCAGCGGAGGACGGGGGATCTCTGGGGCCAACGTCCTGACTTTC.

The chain carries TRBV6-1 and TRBJ2-1, with 7 bases lining up with TRBD1. Germline loops: CDR1 MNHNS, CDR2 SASEGT. V lost 4 bases, J lost 5 bases, and 11 bases stayed unmatched. CDR3 size: 16 residues. CDR3 protein: CASSGAQVQGNNEQFF. The CDR3 DNA sequence: TGTGCCAGCAGTGGCGCCCAGGTACAGGGGAACAATGAGCAGTTCTTC.

The rearrangement uses TRBV5-1 and TRBJ1-2; TRBD1 might be the D (6 bases). Trimming left V 4 bases short and J 0 bases short, with 19 bases between. The CDR3 covers 17 residues. Germline CDR1 SGHRS, CDR2 YFSETQ. CDR3 protein: CASSPRGGGKSNYGYTF. The CDR3, as DNA: TGCGCCAGCAGCCCCCGTGGAGGGGGGAAATCTAACTATGGCTACACCTTC.

This clonotype appeared many times. The chain employs TRBV9 and TRBJ2-5, with TRBD2 as a possible D gene (5 bases). V lost 0 bases, J lost 5 bases, and 17 bases lay in between. The CDR3 runs to 16 residues. Germline V CDR1 and CDR2: SGDLS, YYNGEE. CDR3 protein: CASSVGLALSGETQYF. The CDR3 coding sequence is TGTGCCAGCAGCGTAGGCCTAGCCCTCTCGGGGGAGACCCAGTACTTC. Variable domain in full (rest from reference TRBV9 and TRBJ2-5): DSGVTQTPKHLITATGQRVTLRCSPRSGDLSVYWYQQSLDQGLQFLIQYYNGEERAKGNILERFSAQQFPDLHSELNLSSLELGDSALYFCASSVGLALSGETQYFGPGTRLLVL.

This clonotype has ten or more counts. The rearrangement joins TRBV5-1 to TRBJ1-5; D may be TRBD1 (6 bases). V lost 4 bases, J lost 2 bases, and 16 bases lay in between. This CDR3 contains 16 residues. Germline lookup yields CDR1 SGHRS and CDR2 YFSETQ. The CDR3 reads CASSPQGIQGNQPQHF. CDR3 sequence (DNA): TGCGCCAGCAGCCCCCAGGGGATTCAGGGCAATCAGCCCCAGCATTTT. Complete variable domain (other parts from reference TRBV5-1 and TRBJ1-5): KAGVTQTPRYLIKTRGQQVTLSCSPISGHRSVSWYQQTPGQGLQFLFEYFSETQRNKGNFPGRFSGRQFSNSRSEMNVSTLELGDSALYLCASSPQGIQGNQPQHFGDGTRLSIL.

This clonotype appeared many times. The chain uses TRBV29-1 and TRBJ2-1, with TRBD2 identical over 10 bases. Looked up from germline, CDR1 is SQVTM and CDR2 is ANQGSEA. The CDR3 is 13 amino acids. The J segment lost 6 bases and the V segment lost 5 bases, leaving 4 bases of the junction unmatched. CDR3 sequence: CSVTAGGPNEQFF. CDR3 coding DNA: TGCAGCGTTACAGCGGGGGGGCCCAATGAGCAGTTCTTC.

The chain uses TRBV14 and TRBJ2-5; D gene uncertain. There are 14 residues in the CDR3. Germline CDR1 reads SGHDN; CDR2 reads FVKESK. V lost 4 bases and J lost 6, with 15 bases in between. The CDR3 DNA follows: TGTGCCAGCAGCCCCTACCACTTGCAGAAGACCCAGTACTTC. This sequence encodes CASSPYHLQKTQYF.

This clonotype has more than one count but fewer than ten. The rearrangement joins TRBV9 to TRBJ2-1; D may be TRBD1 or TRBD2 (6 bases each). Germline V lookup: CDR1 SGDLS, CDR2 YYNGEE. The V end lost 7 bases, the J end lost 5 bases, and 19 bases lay between the germline ends. This CDR3 contains 15 residues. CDR3 nucleotide sequence: TGTGCCAGCTCACGCGGAGGGGGGAATAACAATGAGCAGTTCTTC. Translated: CASSRGGGNNNEQFF.